This TCR beta chain stems from a study of response to subunit inactivated influenza vaccine. There are 15 residues in the CDR3. In germline, CDR1 is LGHDT, CDR2 YNNKEL (reference sequence). V lost 2 bases, J lost 6 bases, and 7 bases stayed unmatched. In the case of this clonotype: The antigen remains unidentified.

Study outcomes and limitations: Each seasonal flu vaccination may recruit only limited new T cells, authors suggested.

TCRdb reprocessed the RT-PCR reads with MiXCR, giving one entry per CDR3 protein. The sample lists around 570,000 distinct CDR3 sequences, less than 8% occurring once. Specimen: PBMCs from blood, collected roughly 24 months after vaccination. The chain uses TRBV3-1 and TRBJ2-1; 7 bases line up with TRBD2. The sequence was collected from a man in his fifties or sixties who received an inactivated influenza vaccine. CDR3 in DNA: TGTGCCAGCAGCCAAAGGGCCAGCGGGACCAATGAGCAGTTCTTC. This codes for CASSQRASGTNEQFF.